This T cell receptor (beta chain) emerged from a study of tumor T cells in aggressive B-cell lymphoma listed by TCRdb under 2017. As to this clone: Its antigen has not been determined. No per-base quality is available; no much larger clone lies one base away.

The CDR3 starts with the cysteine, ends with the phenylalanine, and has 10 residues. Just CDR3 DNA is preserved here, 30 bases in frame from base 1. V drops 4 bases and J drops 7 bases, leaving 7 bases in between. From the germline V gene (reference sequence), CDR1 is DFQATT and CDR2 is SNEGSKA. The library was produced with the immunoSEQ multiplex PCR assay. TCRdb retrieved this table from immuneACCESS and kept in-frame rearrangements only. Not all clones are present; in checked studies, unresolved V genes account for under half, and no reason is known for the remainder. Across this sample there are about 5,600 clones, with around 82% seen only once. 2.8% of the sample comes from the top ten.

This chain is built from TRBV20-1 and TRBJ2-5; TRBD2 is perhaps the D gene, given 5 matching bases. Sequencing was done on a sample of tumor tissue. The TCR was taken from an adult with diffuse large B cell lymphoma. The base sequence is TGCAGTGCTATGAGGGCGACCCAGTACTTC. The translation is CSAMRATQYF.